A single sample gave rise to the 27 T cell receptor beta chains below, sequenced in a study of blood T cell repertoires in COVID-19. Clones were read by immunoSEQ multiplex PCR, and TCRdb kept only the in-frame ones, dropping some. The sample has roughly 500,000 clones, 70% to 90% seen once. Sequences were obtained from PBMCs or T cells enriched from blood (not recorded which). These receptors were collected from a woman aged 55-69 years who had recovered from COVID-19.

The genes are TRBV5-1 and TRBJ1-5, with TRBD1 as a possible D gene (6 bases). CDR1 is SGHRS and CDR2 is YFSETQ in the germline V gene. This CDR3 is built from 15 residues. V was cut by 4 bases and J by 0 bases, with 11 bases left in between. The CDR3 nucleotides are TGCGCCAGCAGCAGTGCAGGGGATAGCAATCAGCCCCAGCATTTT. Protein: CASSSAGDSNQPQHF.

The CDR3 spells CASSRQTGELFF. The CDR3 region has the DNA TGTGCCAGTAGTAGACAGACCGGGGAGCTGTTTTTT. V and J are TRBV19 and TRBJ2-2, with TRBD1 as a possible D gene (5 bases). Germline-derived CDR1 and CDR2 are LNHDA and SQIVND (reference sequence). CDR3 size: 12 residues. Trimming shortened V by 4 bases and J by 5 bases, and 5 bases separated the two germline ends. The full variable domain, rest sourced from reference TRBV19 and TRBJ2-2, is DGGITQSPKYLFRKEGQNVTLSCEQNLNHDAMYWYRQDPGQGLRLIYYSQIVNDFQKGDIAEGYSVSREKKESFPLTVTSAQKNPTAFYLCASSRQTGELFFGEGSRLTVL.

This chain uses TRBV2 with TRBJ1-4; TRBD1 agrees at 9 bases. The CDR3 sequence is 15 residues long. Germline values: CDR1 SNHLY, CDR2 FYNNEI. J was trimmed by 3 bases and V by 6 bases; bases with no gene match: 5. Written as DNA, the CDR3 is TGTGCCAGCAGGATCAGACAGGGGGCTAATGAAAAACTGTTTTTT. It codes for CASRIRQGANEKLFF.

The V call is TRBV15, the J call TRBJ2-5, with a weak D call TRBD1 (6 bases). The CDR3 loop spans 15 amino acids. Trimming removed 2 bases at V and 5 bases at J, with 15 bases between. CDR1 and CDR2 (germline): LNHNV, YYDKDF (reference sequence). CDR3 loop: CATSRSTGMMETQYF. CDR3 coding DNA: TGTGCCACCAGCAGATCAACAGGGATGATGGAGACCCAGTACTTC.

This chain connects TRBV5-4 to TRBJ2-7; a weak D match, TRBD2 (5 bases). Germline CDR1 and CDR2: SGHNT and YYREEE (reference sequence). Trimming removed 9 bases at V and 5 bases at J, with 18 bases between. CDR3 length: 13 residues. The CDR3 sequence is CATRPSGADEQYV. CDR3 in DNA: TGTGCCACCAGACCCAGCGGCGCGGACGAGCAGTACGTC.

This rearrangement joins TRBV6-5 to TRBJ2-5; 7 positions agree with TRBD1. The CDR3 loop spans 15 amino acids. The V gene end was trimmed by 0 bases and the J gene end by 3 bases; junction bases not matched to a gene: 4. Germline V gene data show CDR1 as MNHEY and CDR2 as SVGAGI. As DNA, the CDR3 is TGTGCCAGCAGTTACTCCGACAGGGCGAAAGAGACCCAGTACTTC. Translating it yields CASSYSDRAKETQYF.

The chain has TRBV25-1 and TRBJ2-4; maybe TRBD2 (6 bases). V was trimmed by 0 bases and J by 2 bases, leaving 17 bases between them. The CDR3 spans 18 residues. Germline CDR1 and CDR2: MGHDK and SYGVNS. CDR3: CASSEYGGPGVSKNIQYF. The CDR3 coding sequence is TGTGCCAGCAGTGAATATGGAGGGCCCGGGGTGTCCAAAAACATTCAGTACTTC.

This chain joins TRBV5-1 and TRBJ1-1; 9 nucleotides match TRBD1. From germline, CDR1 is SGHRS and CDR2 YFSETQ. The CDR3 loop spans 15 amino acids. J gave up 5 bases and V 4 bases, and 9 bases lay outside the gene matches. The CDR3 here is CASSLLQGADTEAFF. CDR3 DNA sequence: TGCGCCAGCAGCCTTCTACAGGGGGCTGATACTGAAGCTTTCTTT.

The chain links TRBV27 to TRBJ2-1, with a weak D call TRBD2 (6 bases). Germline V gives CDR1 MNHEY, CDR2 SMNVEV (reference sequence). The CDR3 extends over 13 amino acids. Trimming removed 6 bases from V and 7 bases from J, with 13 bases in between. CDR3 bases: TGTGCCAGCAGCGTGTCGGGGAGGAATGAGCAGTTCTTC. This sequence encodes CASSVSGRNEQFF.

The J gene is TRBJ1-5, the V gene TRBV7-8, with a tentative D call TRBD1 (6 bases). This CDR3 has 16 amino acids. V lost 5 bases to trimming and J lost 3 bases, with 17 bases between them. Germline assignment: CDR1 SGHVS and CDR2 FQNEAQ. The CDR3 region has the DNA TGTGCCAGCAGCGTAACTATGGGACAATCCAATCAGCCCCAGCATTTT. Its protein is CASSVTMGQSNQPQHF.

The chain couples TRBV7-6 to TRBJ1-5; 7 nucleotides agree with TRBD1. The CDR3 length is 16 residues. J lost 3 bases, V lost 1 base, and 6 bases had no gene match. In germline, CDR1 is SGHVS, CDR2 FNYEAQ. The CDR3 spells CASSLDGRGTNQPQHF. CDR3 nucleotides: TGTGCCAGCAGCTTAGACGGCAGGGGGACCAATCAGCCCCAGCATTTT.

The chain combines TRBV4-1 with TRBJ2-2; weak D call: TRBD1 (6 bases). CDR3 size: 15 residues. Per the germline V gene, CDR1 is MGHRA and CDR2 is YSYEKL. The V and J ends lost 4 bases and 0 bases respectively, with 9 bases between them. DNA of the CDR3: TGCGCCAGCAGCCTGGGACACGCGAACACCGGGGAGCTGTTTTTT. This gives the protein CASSLGHANTGELFF.

The gene calls are TRBV9 and TRBJ2-5; TRBD2 agrees at 13 bases. CDR1 is SGDLS, CDR2 YYNGEE, per germline. CDR3 length: 17 amino acids. The V segment lost 4 bases and the J segment 0 bases; nucleotides outside the gene matches: 6. The CDR3 here is CASSFTSGGAYQETQYF. Written as DNA, the CDR3 is TGTGCCAGCAGCTTCACTAGCGGGGGGGCGTACCAAGAGACCCAGTACTTC.

J is TRBJ1-2 and V is TRBV12-3 or TRBV12-4; no clear D. CDR3 length: 12 amino acids. V gave up 3 bases and J gave up 11 bases, with 13 bases separating them. CDR3 in amino acids: CASSFEGTAYTF. The DNA of the CDR3 is TGTGCCAGCAGTTTTGAGGGCACGGCGTACACCTTC.

The chain joins TRBV12-3 or TRBV12-4 to TRBJ2-3; unclear D gene. This CDR3 has 12 residues. V was pared by 5 bases and J by 3 bases, with 6 bases between. This CDR3 reads CASSIFTDTQYF. CDR3 sequence (DNA): TGTGCCAGCAGTATCTTTACAGATACGCAGTATTTT.

J is TRBJ2-5 and V is TRBV18, with a weak D call TRBD2 (5 bases). V lost 2 bases and J 5 bases, leaving 12 bases between the germline ends. Germline lookup yields CDR1 KGHSH and CDR2 LQKENI. This CDR3 spans 14 amino acids. The CDR3 sequence is CASSPYSSGETQYF. The CDR3 nucleotides read TGTGCCAGCTCACCATACAGCTCGGGGGAGACCCAGTACTTC.

This chain joins TRBV5-1 and TRBJ1-1; D remains ambiguous. Germline V gene data show CDR1 as SGHRS and CDR2 as YFSETQ. With 1 base removed from V and 3 bases from J, the gap between germline ends came to 13 bases. The length of the CDR3 is 15 residues. The CDR3 region has the DNA TGCGCCAGCAGCTTGCAGGCCTCGAGGGACACTGAAGCTTTCTTT. As protein: CASSLQASRDTEAFF.

This clone was picked up a small number of times. CDR3 sequence (DNA): TGTGCCACCAGCAAAGAGCACGAGTTGACGCCTGAGGGGGTCTATGGCTACACCTTC. This codes for CATSKEHELTPEGVYGYTF. The V gene is TRBV15, the J gene TRBJ1-2; maybe TRBD1 (6 bases). The CDR3 extends over 19 amino acids. The germline gives CDR1 LNHNV, CDR2 YYDKDF (reference sequence). V shed 4 bases and J shed 4 bases, with 28 bases lying between them.

The chain uses TRBV6-5 and TRBJ2-3, with 7 bases lining up with TRBD1. The germline V gene has CDR1 MNHEY and CDR2 SVGAGI. V gave up 10 bases and J gave up 5 bases; unmatched junction bases: 9. The CDR3 sequence is 13 residues long. CDR3 sequence reads: CAIRQGGEDTQYF. CDR3 sequence (DNA): TGTGCCATTCGACAGGGTGGAGAAGATACGCAGTATTTT.

V is TRBV5-1 and J is TRBJ2-3; D may be TRBD1 (5 bases). V was shortened by 0 bases and J by 6 bases, with 17 bases between the two germline ends. This CDR3 is built from 16 residues. Germline CDR1 reads SGHRS; CDR2 reads YFSETQ. CDR3: CASSLAQGRVADTQYF. The CDR3 region has the DNA TGCGCCAGCAGCTTGGCGCAGGGAAGGGTAGCCGATACGCAGTATTTT.

The chain is built from TRBV11-3 and TRBJ2-1, with 7 bases that match TRBD1. The V gene's germline CDR1 is SGHNT and CDR2 YENEEA. This CDR3 contains 15 residues. With V trimmed by 5 bases and J by 0 bases, 4 bases remained unmatched. The CDR3, as DNA: TGTGCCAGCAGCAGGGGGCCTAGCTCCTACAATGAGCAGTTCTTC. Protein sequence: CASSRGPSSYNEQFF.

The sample holds a few counts of this clone. The rearrangement uses TRBV28 and TRBJ1-3; D possibly corresponds to TRBD1 (6 bases). CDR3 size: 18 residues. CDR1 and CDR2 from the germline V gene are MDHEN and SYDVKM. V was shortened by 3 bases and J by 3 bases, with 21 bases between the two germline ends. The CDR3 sequence is CASSLSTTLKQGGNTIYF. DNA of the CDR3: TGTGCCAGCAGTTTGTCAACCACCTTAAAACAGGGTGGAAACACCATATATTTT.

V usage is TRBV19 and J usage is TRBJ2-1; tentatively, D is TRBD2 (7 bases). Trimming pared 10 bases from V and 1 base from J, leaving 11 bases between. Germline CDR1 is LNHDA and CDR2 is SQIVND (reference sequence). This CDR3 spans 13 amino acids. The CDR3 region is CATAGASYNEQFF. The CDR3 coding sequence is TGTGCCACCGCGGGGGCTTCCTACAATGAGCAGTTCTTC.

This clone is a singleton in its sample. The chain is built from TRBV19 and TRBJ2-1; maybe TRBD2 (7 bases). The CDR3 consists of 16 residues. V dropped 11 bases and J dropped 4 bases, with 24 bases sitting between them. Germline CDR1 reads LNHDA; CDR2 reads SQIVND (reference sequence). In DNA, the CDR3 is TGTGCCTACTCCGCCCGGGGGGCCGGTCGATACAATGAGCAGTTCTTC. Its protein is CAYSARGAGRYNEQFF.

The chain recombines TRBV18 with TRBJ1-1, with 8 bases lining up with TRBD1. The V gene end was trimmed by 2 bases and the J gene end by 4 bases; junction bases not matched to a gene: 6. The CDR3 is made up of 15 amino acids. Looked up from germline, CDR1 is KGHSH and CDR2 is LQKENI. CDR3 in amino acids: CASSPDRGGFTEAFF. CDR3 DNA sequence: TGTGCCAGCTCACCAGACAGGGGAGGATTCACTGAAGCTTTCTTT.

The chain links TRBV9 to TRBJ2-3; 7 bases map to TRBD1. V shed 0 bases, J shed 4 bases, and the junction held 5 bases outside the gene matches. From germline, CDR1 is SGDLS and CDR2 YYNGEE. CDR3 size: 15 residues. This CDR3 is CASSVATGDPDTQYF. CDR3 DNA sequence: TGTGCCAGCAGCGTAGCAACAGGGGACCCAGATACGCAGTATTTT.

To note about this clone: Other nucleotide sequences in the sample specify the same CDR3. The chain links TRBV2 to TRBJ1-5; 8 positions agree with TRBD1. The CDR3 is 13 residues long. J gave up 6 bases and V 8 bases, and 6 bases lay outside the gene matches. In germline, CDR1 is SNHLY, CDR2 FYNNEI. CDR3 nucleotide sequence: TGTGCCAGCCGAGGACAGGGAGGTCAGCCCCAGCATTTT. This sequence encodes CASRGQGGQPQHF. Together with reference TRBV2 and TRBJ1-5, the CDR3 gives the full variable domain: EPEVTQTPSHQVTQMGQEVILRCVPISNHLYFYWYRQILGQKVEFLVSFYNNEISEKSEIFDDQFSVERPDGSNFTLKIRSTKLEDSAMYFCASRGQGGQPQHFGDGTRLSIL.